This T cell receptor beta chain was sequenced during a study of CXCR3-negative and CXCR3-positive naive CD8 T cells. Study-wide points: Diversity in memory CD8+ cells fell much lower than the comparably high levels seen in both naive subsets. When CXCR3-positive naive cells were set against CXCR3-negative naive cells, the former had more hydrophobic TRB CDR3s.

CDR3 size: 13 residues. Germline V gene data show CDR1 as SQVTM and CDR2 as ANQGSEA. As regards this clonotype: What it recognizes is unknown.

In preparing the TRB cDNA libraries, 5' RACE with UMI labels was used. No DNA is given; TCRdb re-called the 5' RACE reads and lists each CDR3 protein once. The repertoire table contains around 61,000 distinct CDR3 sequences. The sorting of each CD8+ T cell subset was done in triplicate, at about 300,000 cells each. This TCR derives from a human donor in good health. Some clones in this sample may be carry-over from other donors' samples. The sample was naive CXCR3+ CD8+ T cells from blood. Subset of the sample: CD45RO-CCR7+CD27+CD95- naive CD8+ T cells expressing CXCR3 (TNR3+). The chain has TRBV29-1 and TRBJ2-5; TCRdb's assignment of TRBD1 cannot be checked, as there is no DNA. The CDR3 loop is CSVEGQGGETQYF.